This is a list of T cell receptor beta chains from one sample in a study of control samples from healthy donors and cancer patients. Sequenced by immunoSEQ multiplex PCR; TCRdb stores in-frame clones only, minus some. The sample has around 55,000 clones, roughly 95% seen once. Sequenced input: blood. These receptors were taken from a woman aged 18-30 years in good health. Each CDR3 is given with its conserved first and last residue. The order of the fields is J gene, clone size, V gene, D gene, CDR3 DNA, CDR3 protein. A D gene is named only where the DNA matches it firmly. Size is stated for part of the rows, as once, few or many counts, or as a class when the clone is expanded.

j_call: TRBJ1-2
clone_size: few
v_call: TRBV1
d_call: -
cdr3_nt: TGCACCAGCAGCCACCTATACGGCTACACCTTC
cdr3_aa: CTSSHLYGYTF

j_call: TRBJ1-3
clone_size: -
v_call: TRBV28
d_call: -
cdr3_nt: TGTGCCAGCAGGGGGAAGCAGGGTGGAAACACCATATATTTT
cdr3_aa: CASRGKQGGNTIYF

j_call: TRBJ1-6
clone_size: -
v_call: TRBV28
d_call: -
cdr3_nt: TGTGCCGGCCAACGGGACACTCTTGGGTCACCCCTCCACTTT
cdr3_aa: CAGQRDTLGSPLHF

j_call: TRBJ2-5
clone_size: -
v_call: TRBV14
d_call: -
cdr3_nt: TGTGCCAGCAGCAAACCTCAGGGTTGGGAGACCCAGTACTTC
cdr3_aa: CASSKPQGWETQYF

j_call: TRBJ2-2
clone_size: -
v_call: TRBV10-3
d_call: TRBD1
cdr3_nt: TGTGCCATCAGTGAGGTGGAACAGGGGACCGGGGAGCTGTTTTTT
cdr3_aa: CAISEVEQGTGELFF

j_call: TRBJ1-3
clone_size: -
v_call: TRBV25-1
d_call: -
cdr3_nt: TGTGCCAGCAGTGAAGAGGGCTCAGCCGGAAACACCATATATTTT
cdr3_aa: CASSEEGSAGNTIYF

j_call: TRBJ2-7
clone_size: -
v_call: TRBV6-5
d_call: -
cdr3_nt: TGTGCCAGCAGTTACGGGCAGCACTACGAGCAGTACTTC
cdr3_aa: CASSYGQHYEQYF

j_call: TRBJ1-6
clone_size: -
v_call: TRBV18
d_call: -
cdr3_nt: TGTGCCAGCTCAGCCGAATGGGCAGACTATAATTCACCCCTCCACTTT
cdr3_aa: CASSAEWADYNSPLHF

j_call: TRBJ2-2
clone_size: -
v_call: TRBV10-3
d_call: -
cdr3_nt: TGTGCCACCTCTAGGGGAGACACCGGGGAGCTGTTTTTT
cdr3_aa: CATSRGDTGELFF

j_call: TRBJ2-7
clone_size: few
v_call: TRBV7-3
d_call: -
cdr3_nt: TGTGCCAGCAGCTATGGCGGGGGCGCTGTAGAGCAGTACTTC
cdr3_aa: CASSYGGGAVEQYF

j_call: TRBJ1-2
clone_size: -
v_call: TRBV7-9
d_call: TRBD1
cdr3_nt: TGTGCCAGCAGCCCCCGGGACAGTAACTATGGCTACACCTTC
cdr3_aa: CASSPRDSNYGYTF

j_call: TRBJ2-1
clone_size: -
v_call: TRBV4-3
d_call: -
cdr3_nt: TGCGCCAGCAGCCAGCCGGGGGCTACCTACAATGAGCAGTTCTTC
cdr3_aa: CASSQPGATYNEQFF

j_call: TRBJ1-6
clone_size: -
v_call: TRBV6-5
d_call: -
cdr3_nt: TGTGCCAGCACCCCGGGGGGTGGCTTCGGGGCACCCCTCCACTTT
cdr3_aa: CASTPGGGFGAPLHF

j_call: TRBJ1-1
clone_size: -
v_call: TRBV6-1
d_call: TRBD1
cdr3_nt: TGTGCCAGCAGTGAACCCGGACAGGGTTGGGCTGAAGCTTTCTTT
cdr3_aa: CASSEPGQGWAEAFF

j_call: TRBJ2-7
clone_size: -
v_call: TRBV29-1
d_call: TRBD1
cdr3_nt: TGCAGCGACCCGACAGGGGGCCTTTACGAGCAGTACTTC
cdr3_aa: CSDPTGGLYEQYF

j_call: TRBJ1-3
clone_size: once
v_call: TRBV5-1
d_call: -
cdr3_nt: TGCGCCAGCAGCCCCCCGTACTCTGGAAACACCATATATTTT
cdr3_aa: CASSPPYSGNTIYF

j_call: TRBJ2-4
clone_size: -
v_call: TRBV3-1/TRBV3-2
d_call: -
cdr3_nt: TGTGCCAGCAGCCAATGGTATGGAACCAAAAACATTCAGTACTTC
cdr3_aa: CASSQWYGTKNIQYF

j_call: TRBJ2-7
clone_size: once
v_call: TRBV30
d_call: TRBD1
cdr3_nt: TGTGCCTGGAGTACAGGGGGACCCTACGAGCAGTACTTC
cdr3_aa: CAWSTGGPYEQYF

j_call: TRBJ1-2
clone_size: -
v_call: TRBV6-5
d_call: TRBD1
cdr3_nt: TGTGCCAGCACTAGGACAGGCTATGGCTACACCTTC
cdr3_aa: CASTRTGYGYTF

j_call: TRBJ2-2
clone_size: -
v_call: TRBV5-6
d_call: -
cdr3_nt: TGTGCCAGCTGTCGGGGAGGATCCTCGCGGAACACCGGGGAGCTGTTTTTT
cdr3_aa: CASCRGGSSRNTGELFF

j_call: TRBJ1-2
clone_size: -
v_call: TRBV5-6
d_call: -
cdr3_nt: TGTGCCAGCAGCTTGTGGTGGAGGACTAACTATGGCTACACCTTC
cdr3_aa: CASSLWWRTNYGYTF

j_call: TRBJ1-1
clone_size: -
v_call: TRBV18
d_call: -
cdr3_nt: TGTGCCAGCTCACCACCATATTCGAACACTGAAGCTTTCTTT
cdr3_aa: CASSPPYSNTEAFF

j_call: TRBJ1-1
clone_size: -
v_call: TRBV4-1
d_call: -
cdr3_nt: TGCGCCAGCAGCCAAGATCAAAGAAAAGCTTTCTTT
cdr3_aa: CASSQDQRKAFF

j_call: TRBJ1-5
clone_size: -
v_call: TRBV2
d_call: -
cdr3_nt: TGTGCCAGCAGTCTGACACCAGCGAATCAGCCCCAGCATTTT
cdr3_aa: CASSLTPANQPQHF

j_call: TRBJ1-4
clone_size: -
v_call: TRBV19
d_call: -
cdr3_nt: TGTGCCAGTACGCGTAATGAAAAACTGTTTTTT
cdr3_aa: CASTRNEKLFF

j_call: TRBJ2-3
clone_size: -
v_call: TRBV9
d_call: TRBD1
cdr3_nt: TGTGCCAGCAGTGCCGGGACAGGGGCCTCCACAGATACGCAGTATTTT
cdr3_aa: CASSAGTGASTDTQYF

j_call: TRBJ1-5
clone_size: -
v_call: TRBV7-2
d_call: -
cdr3_nt: TGTGCCAGCAGCTTAGTAGGAAATAGCAATCAGCCCCAGCATTTT
cdr3_aa: CASSLVGNSNQPQHF

j_call: TRBJ1-2
clone_size: -
v_call: TRBV19
d_call: -
cdr3_nt: TGTGCCAGTAGTATAGGTGGACAGTTGTATGGCTACACCTTC
cdr3_aa: CASSIGGQLYGYTF

j_call: TRBJ1-2
clone_size: -
v_call: TRBV6-5
d_call: -
cdr3_nt: TGTGCCAGCAGCTACGGTTCCGCCTATTATGGCTACACCTTC
cdr3_aa: CASSYGSAYYGYTF

j_call: TRBJ2-3
clone_size: -
v_call: TRBV18
d_call: -
cdr3_nt: TGTGCCAGCTCACCAGGTAATAGCACAGATACGCAGTATTTT
cdr3_aa: CASSPGNSTDTQYF

j_call: TRBJ1-1
clone_size: -
v_call: TRBV19
d_call: TRBD1
cdr3_nt: TGTGCCAGTAGTATGACAGGGGGCCTCGCTGAAGCTTTCTTT
cdr3_aa: CASSMTGGLAEAFF

j_call: TRBJ1-2
clone_size: -
v_call: TRBV6-6
d_call: -
cdr3_nt: TGTGCCAGCAGTCCCGGTTCTGGGGCTAACTATGGCTACACCTTC
cdr3_aa: CASSPGSGANYGYTF

j_call: TRBJ2-1
clone_size: -
v_call: TRBV7-2
d_call: TRBD2
cdr3_nt: TGTGCCAGCAGCTTCACTAGCGGGGGTATAGAGCAGTTCTTC
cdr3_aa: CASSFTSGGIEQFF